The T cell receptor (beta chain) described here comes from a study of T-cell reconstitution after alpha-beta-depleted transplantation in children. Study-wide findings and caveats: Reportedly, roughly two months post-transplant, alpha-beta T cells arose from several hundred expanded graft clones. T-cell counts and diversity at one year post-transplant came mainly from newly produced T cells.

The CDR3 is 15 amino acids. CDR1 is SGHTA and CDR2 is FQGTGA in the germline V gene. V was trimmed by 0 bases and J by 6 bases, leaving 11 bases between them. Preparing the TCRbeta library involved the use of unique molecular identifiers. TCRdb re-called the PCR reads with MiXCR, one entry per CDR3 protein. The table includes a few hundred thousand distinct CDR3 sequences, 25% to 30% detected once. This clonotype was seen more than once but under ten times. Its antigen is as yet unknown. This material consisted of PBMCs, taken before TCRalphabeta/CD19-depleted stem cell transplant. The TCR originated in a boy under two years old with Wiskott-Aldrich syndrome, due to receive a stem cell transplant. The rearrangement joins TRBV7-3 to TRBJ2-2; tentatively, D is TRBD1 (5 bases). The CDR3 DNA sequence: TGTGCCAGCAGCTTAACCCGGTCAGGGCCCGGGGAGCTGTTTTTT. Residues: CASSLTRSGPGELFF.